This T cell receptor beta chain was profiled in a study of human T cells and chemical hapten exposure. This sample's time point: pre-sensitization, week 0. Noted treatment: therapeutic diphenylcyclopropenone sensitization with weekly scalp DPC. Study-level findings and limits: Positively correlated with patch test score were the counts of PT1 expanded TCRs.

Details on this clonotype: Its cognate antigen is unknown.

In TCRdb, the RACE reads were re-called with MiXCR into one record per CDR3 protein. The sample lists more than 75,000 distinct CDR3 sequences, 8% to 10% seen once, with 3.6% in the top ten. Sequences were derived from whole blood, sampled in connection with sensitization to the hapten diphenylcyclopropenone (DPC). The source of this sequence is a woman in her forties with alopecia areata. Some clones in this sample may be carry-over from other donors' samples.

CDR3 nucleotide sequence: TGTGCCAGCAGTCCCGGGACAGGGGGATATGGCTACACCTTC. Protein sequence: CASSPGTGGYGYTF. The genes are TRBV2 and TRBJ1-2, with 11 positions matching TRBD1. The CDR3 has 14 amino acids. V lost 5 bases and J lost 5; bases outside the gene matches: 4. CDR1 and CDR2 (germline): SNHLY, FYNNEI.